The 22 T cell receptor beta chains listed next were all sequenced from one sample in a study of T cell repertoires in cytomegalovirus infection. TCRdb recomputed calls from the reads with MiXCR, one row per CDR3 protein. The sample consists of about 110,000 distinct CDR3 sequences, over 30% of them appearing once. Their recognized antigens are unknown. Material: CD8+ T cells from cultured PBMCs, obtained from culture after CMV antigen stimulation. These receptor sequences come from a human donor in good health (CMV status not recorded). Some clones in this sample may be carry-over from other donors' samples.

CDR3 sequence reads: CATSDNLAGGQFF. CDR3 nucleotides: TGTGCCACCAGTGACAACCTAGCGGGGGGGCAGTTCTTC. V and J are TRBV24-1 and TRBJ2-1, with 11 bases that match TRBD2. CDR3 size: 13 residues. The junction had 4 bases not matched to a gene; V was cut back by 4 bases and J by 12 bases. Germline CDR1 KGHDR, CDR2 SFDVKD.

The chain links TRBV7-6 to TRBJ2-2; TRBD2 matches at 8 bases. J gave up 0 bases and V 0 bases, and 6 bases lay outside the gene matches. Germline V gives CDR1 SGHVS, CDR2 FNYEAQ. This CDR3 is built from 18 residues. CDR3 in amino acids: CASSLAFPGGPNTGELFF. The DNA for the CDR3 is TGTGCCAGCAGCTTAGCTTTCCCGGGGGGGCCGAACACCGGGGAGCTGTTTTTT.

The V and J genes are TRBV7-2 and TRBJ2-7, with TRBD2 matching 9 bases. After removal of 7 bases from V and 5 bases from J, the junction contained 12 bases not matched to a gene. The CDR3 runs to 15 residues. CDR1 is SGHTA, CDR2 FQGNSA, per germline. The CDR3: CASTERPSGVHEQYF. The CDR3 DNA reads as TGTGCCAGCACCGAGAGGCCTAGCGGGGTTCACGAGCAGTACTTC.

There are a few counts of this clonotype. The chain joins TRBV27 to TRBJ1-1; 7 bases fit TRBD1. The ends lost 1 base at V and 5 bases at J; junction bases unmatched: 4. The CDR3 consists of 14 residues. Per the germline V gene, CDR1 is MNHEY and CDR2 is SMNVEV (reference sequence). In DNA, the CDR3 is TGTGCCAGCAGTTTATTGACAGGGAGGACTGAAGCTTTCTTT. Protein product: CASSLLTGRTEAFF.

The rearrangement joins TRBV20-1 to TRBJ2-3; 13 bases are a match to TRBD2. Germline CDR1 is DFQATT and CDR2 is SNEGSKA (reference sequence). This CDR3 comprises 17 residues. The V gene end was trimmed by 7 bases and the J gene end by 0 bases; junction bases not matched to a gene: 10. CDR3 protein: CSGLGLAGILSTDTQYF. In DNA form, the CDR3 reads TGCAGTGGCCTGGGACTAGCGGGGATACTAAGCACAGATACGCAGTATTTT.

CDR3 region: CASSSGESSGNTIYF. The CDR3 coding sequence is TGTGCCAGCAGTTCGGGGGAGAGCTCTGGAAACACCATATATTTT. The J gene is TRBJ1-3, the V gene TRBV25-1, with D possibly TRBD1 on 5 matching bases. Per the germline V gene, CDR1 is MGHDK and CDR2 is SYGVNS. Trimming removed 5 bases at V and 0 bases at J, with 11 bases between. This CDR3 has 15 residues.

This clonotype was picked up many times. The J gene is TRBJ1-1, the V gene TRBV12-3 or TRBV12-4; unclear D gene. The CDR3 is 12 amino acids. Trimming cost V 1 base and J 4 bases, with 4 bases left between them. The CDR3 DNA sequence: TGTGCCAGCAGTTTAGGGCCCACTGAAGCTTTCTTT. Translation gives CASSLGPTEAFF.

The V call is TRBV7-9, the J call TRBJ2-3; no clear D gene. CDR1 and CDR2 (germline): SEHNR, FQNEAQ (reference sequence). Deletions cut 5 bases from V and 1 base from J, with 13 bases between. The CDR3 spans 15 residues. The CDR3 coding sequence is TGTGCCAGCAGCCATACCTCAGATCGCACAGATACGCAGTATTTT. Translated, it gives CASSHTSDRTDTQYF.

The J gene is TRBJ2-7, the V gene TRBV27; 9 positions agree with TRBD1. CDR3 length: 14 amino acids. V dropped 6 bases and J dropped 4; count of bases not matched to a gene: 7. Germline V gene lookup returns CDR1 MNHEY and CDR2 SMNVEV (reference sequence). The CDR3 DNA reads TGTGCCAGCAGCCCTCGACAGGGGGGGTACGAGCAGTACTTC. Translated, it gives CASSPRQGGYEQYF.

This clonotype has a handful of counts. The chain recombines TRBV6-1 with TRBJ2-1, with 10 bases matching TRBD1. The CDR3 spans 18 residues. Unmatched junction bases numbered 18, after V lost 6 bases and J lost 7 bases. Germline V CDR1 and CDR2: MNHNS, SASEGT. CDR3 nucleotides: TGTGCCAGCAGACCTAGGACAGGGGGAAAGGTTCATTTGAATGAGCAGTTCTTC. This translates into CASRPRTGGKVHLNEQFF.

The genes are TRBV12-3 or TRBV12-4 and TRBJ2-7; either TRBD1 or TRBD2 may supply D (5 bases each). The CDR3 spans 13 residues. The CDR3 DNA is TGTGTCAGTCAGCCCTGGGGGTCCTACGAGCAGTACTTC. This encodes CVSQPWGSYEQYF.

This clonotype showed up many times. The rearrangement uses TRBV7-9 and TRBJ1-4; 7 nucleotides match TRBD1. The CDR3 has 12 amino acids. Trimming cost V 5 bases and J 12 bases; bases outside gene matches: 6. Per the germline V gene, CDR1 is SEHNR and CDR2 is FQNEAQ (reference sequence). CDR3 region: CASSRDRDELFF. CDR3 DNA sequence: TGTGCCAGCAGCCGCGACAGGGATGAACTGTTTTTT.

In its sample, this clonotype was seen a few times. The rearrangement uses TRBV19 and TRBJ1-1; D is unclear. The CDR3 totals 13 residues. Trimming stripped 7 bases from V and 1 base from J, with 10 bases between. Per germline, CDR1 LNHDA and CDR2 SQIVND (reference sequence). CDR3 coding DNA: TGTGCCAGTAACGTCTACTCGAACACTGAAGCTTTCTTT. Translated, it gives CASNVYSNTEAFF.

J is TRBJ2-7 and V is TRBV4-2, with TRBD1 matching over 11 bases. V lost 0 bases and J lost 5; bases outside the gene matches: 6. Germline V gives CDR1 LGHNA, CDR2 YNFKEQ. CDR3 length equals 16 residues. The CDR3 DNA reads TGTGCCAGCAGCCAAGATATGGGGACAGGGGGTAACGAGCAGTACTTC. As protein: CASSQDMGTGGNEQYF.

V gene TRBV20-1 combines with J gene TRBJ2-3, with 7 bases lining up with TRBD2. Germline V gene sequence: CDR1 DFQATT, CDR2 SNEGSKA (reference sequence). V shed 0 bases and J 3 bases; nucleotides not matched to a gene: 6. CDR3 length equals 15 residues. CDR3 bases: TGCAGTGCTAGAGATATGAGCGGGGAGACAGATACGCAGTATTTT. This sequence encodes CSARDMSGETDTQYF.

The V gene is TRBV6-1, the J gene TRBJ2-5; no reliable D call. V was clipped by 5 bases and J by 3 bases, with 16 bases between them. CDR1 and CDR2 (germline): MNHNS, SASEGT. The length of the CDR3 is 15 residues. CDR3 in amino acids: CASSYVALSKETQYF. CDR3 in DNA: TGTGCCAGCAGTTACGTAGCCCTTTCCAAAGAGACCCAGTACTTC.

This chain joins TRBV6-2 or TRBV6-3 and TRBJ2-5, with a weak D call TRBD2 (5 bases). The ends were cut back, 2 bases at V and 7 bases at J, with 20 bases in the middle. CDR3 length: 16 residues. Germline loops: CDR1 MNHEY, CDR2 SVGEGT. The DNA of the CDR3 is TGTGCCAGCAGTTACGGTGGGCGGACTCCCCAACGGACCCAGTACTTC. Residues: CASSYGGRTPQRTQYF.

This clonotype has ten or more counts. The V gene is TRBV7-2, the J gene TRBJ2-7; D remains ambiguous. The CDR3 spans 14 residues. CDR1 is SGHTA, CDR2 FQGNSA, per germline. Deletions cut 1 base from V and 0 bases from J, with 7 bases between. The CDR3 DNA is TGTGCCAGCAGCTTAGACACGGTCTCCTACGAGCAGTACTTC. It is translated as CASSLDTVSYEQYF.

The DNA of the CDR3 is TGTGCCAGCAGTGACTCGAATAGCGGGGATACGCAGTATTTT. Protein product: CASSDSNSGDTQYF. The chain combines TRBV6-4 with TRBJ2-3, with 7 bases matching TRBD2. This CDR3 contains 14 residues. The V and J ends lost 0 bases and 6 bases, in that order; junction bases with no gene match: 3. Germline CDR1 MRHNA, CDR2 SNTAGT.

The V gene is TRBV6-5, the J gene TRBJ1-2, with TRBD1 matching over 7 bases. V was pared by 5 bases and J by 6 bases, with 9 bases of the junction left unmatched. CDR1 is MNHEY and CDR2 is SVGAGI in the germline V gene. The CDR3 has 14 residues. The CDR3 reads CASSRDSPWNGYTF. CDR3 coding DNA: TGTGCCAGCAGTAGGGACAGCCCCTGGAATGGCTACACCTTC.

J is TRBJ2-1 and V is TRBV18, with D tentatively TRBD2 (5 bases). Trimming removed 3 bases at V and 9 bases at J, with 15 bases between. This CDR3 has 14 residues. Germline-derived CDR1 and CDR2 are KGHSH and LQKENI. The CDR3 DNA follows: TGTGCCAGCTCACCCGGGGTTAGAGGCGGTGAGCAGTTCTTC. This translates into CASSPGVRGGEQFF.

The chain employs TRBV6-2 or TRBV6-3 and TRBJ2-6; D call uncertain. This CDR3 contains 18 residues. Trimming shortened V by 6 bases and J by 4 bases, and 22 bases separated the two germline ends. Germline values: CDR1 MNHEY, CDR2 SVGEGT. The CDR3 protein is CASSPASGFPAGANVLTF. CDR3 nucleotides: TGTGCCAGCAGCCCCGCCTCCGGGTTCCCAGCGGGGGCCAACGTCCTGACTTTC.